The sequence of this T cell receptor (beta chain) was determined in a study of cytomegalovirus exposure and HLA in healthy donors. On the study more broadly: Unique TCRs numbering some 80 million, obtained from HLA-typed donors, made up an early data release. Study-wide results and caveats: A link between a missense DCLRE1C variant and TCR beta V- and J-gene trimming emerged from a later analysis.

Note on this clone: What it binds is unknown. This CDR3 is also generated by other DNA sequences in the sample.

The V gene's germline CDR1 is SGHRS and CDR2 YFSETQ. With 1 base removed from V and 4 bases from J, the gap between germline ends came to 5 bases. The CDR3 has 13 residues. The PCR had 60 Vbeta and 13 Jbeta primers. The table came from immunoSEQ multiplex PCR; TCRdb's copy has only in-frame clones and leaves some out. Its table lists about 20,000 clones. As for the donors, each was a healthy bone marrow donor. The clonotype comes from a man aged 55 to 70 in good health and CMV-seropositive. V is TRBV5-1 and J is TRBJ2-2, with D possibly being TRBD1 (5 bases). The sample was PBMCs. CDR3 sequence: CASSLQGTGELFF. CDR3 DNA: TGCGCCAGCAGCTTGCAGGGCACCGGGGAGCTGTTTTTT.